The 23 T cell receptor beta chains below all came from one sample that was sequenced in a study of human T cells and chemical hapten exposure. Indicated time point: healthy volunteer bleed at 2 weeks. Blood, whole and unfractionated, served as the source for total RNA extraction. TCRdb ran MiXCR on the RACE reads and lists one entry per CDR3 protein. This table has roughly 130,000 distinct CDR3 sequences, about 9% appearing once. Source material: whole blood. The receptors were gathered from a male donor in good health. Some clones in this sample may be carry-over from other donors' samples.

The chain has TRBV9 and TRBJ2-6; D unresolved. Germline V gene sequence: CDR1 SGDLS, CDR2 YYNGEE. V lost 0 bases and J lost 2, with 18 bases in between. The CDR3 sequence is 19 residues long. The CDR3 DNA reads as TGTGCCAGCAGCGTAGGCCCCCGAGGTAAGGGAACTGGGGCCAACGTCCTGACTTTC. Its translation is CASSVGPRGKGTGANVLTF.

This clonotype was detected only a few times. The chain combines TRBV2 with TRBJ1-4, with D perhaps matching TRBD1 (6 bases). Trimming cost V 7 bases and J 8 bases, with 11 bases left between them. The CDR3 is 12 amino acids. The germline V gene encodes CDR1 SNHLY and CDR2 FYNNEI. The CDR3 DNA reads as TGTGCCAGCAAAGAGGGGGGGGAAAAACTGTTTTTT. The encoded protein is CASKEGGEKLFF.

This clonotype appeared a few times. This chain joins TRBV25-1 and TRBJ1-2; D remains unclear. This CDR3 is built from 13 residues. Germline CDR1 reads MGHDK; CDR2 reads SYGVNS. Trimming took off 1 base at V and 8 bases at J, with 11 bases between the two ends. The CDR3 bases are TGTGCCAGCAGTGAATCAATAAGTCGGGGCTACACCTTC. This encodes CASSESISRGYTF.

This clonotype came up many times. The chain recombines TRBV7-9 with TRBJ1-4; D unresolved. Trimming left V 0 bases short and J 7 bases short, with 9 bases between. The germline V gene has CDR1 SEHNR and CDR2 FQNEAQ (reference sequence). This CDR3 spans 14 amino acids. The CDR3 nucleotides are TGTGCCAGCAGCTTAGCGCGCGGGCGTGAAAAACTGTTTTTT. As protein: CASSLARGREKLFF.

This chain joins TRBV12-3 or TRBV12-4 and TRBJ2-7, with no clear D. The CDR3 sequence is 17 residues long. The V gene lost 5 bases and the J gene lost 0 bases, with 20 bases spanning the gap. The CDR3 loop reads CASSPNPVDKASYEQYF. The CDR3 nucleotides read TGTGCCAGCAGTCCAAACCCCGTCGACAAGGCCTCCTACGAGCAGTACTTC.

The chain combines TRBV18 with TRBJ1-2; D not resolved. There are 12 residues in the CDR3. Germline loops: CDR1 KGHSH, CDR2 LQKENI. Between the trimmed V and J ends, which lost 3 bases and 6 bases, there was a span of 8 bases. The CDR3 DNA is TGTGCCAGCTCACCGTACCCGGATGGCTACACCTTC. The encoded protein is CASSPYPDGYTF.

This clonotype was observed a few times. The chain employs TRBV21-1 and TRBJ2-7; TRBD1 is the table's D call, not checked against the DNA. TRBV21-1 represents a pseudogene. This CDR3 is 15 amino acids long. CDR3 in amino acids: CASTTYRGMVYEQYF. In DNA, the CDR3 is TGTGCCAGCACCACTTATAGGGGAATGGTCTACGAGCAGTACTTC.

This clonotype was seen a few times. The chain is built from TRBV2 and TRBJ1-5; 11 bases map to TRBD1. Germline-derived CDR1 and CDR2 are SNHLY and FYNNEI. The CDR3 is 15 amino acids. V gave up 6 bases and J gave up 4 bases; unmatched junction bases: 5. CDR3 loop: CASSLDRGRNQPQHF. The CDR3 DNA is TGTGCCAGCAGCTTGGACAGGGGGCGGAATCAGCCCCAGCATTTT.

This clonotype was detected ten times or more. The chain joins TRBV20-1 to TRBJ1-2; D remains unclear. V lost 3 bases and J 4 bases, leaving 9 bases between the germline ends. Germline V CDR1 and CDR2: DFQATT, SNEGSKA (reference sequence). The CDR3 is 12 residues long. The DNA for the CDR3 is TGCAGTGCTAGGGTCGACCTCTATGGCTACACCTTC. Translating it yields CSARVDLYGYTF.

At least ten counts were recorded for this clonotype. The chain carries TRBV6-2 or TRBV6-3 and TRBJ1-3; no definite D call. V shed 2 bases and J shed 4 bases, with 12 bases lying between them. This CDR3 contains 15 residues. Germline CDR1 is MNHEY and CDR2 is SVGEGT. The CDR3 sequence: CASSYATDFGNTIYF. CDR3 DNA: TGTGCCAGCAGTTACGCAACAGACTTCGGAAACACCATATATTTT.

This clonotype was seen repeatedly, ten times or more. The V and J genes are TRBV4-3 and TRBJ2-3; 7 bases match TRBD1. Looked up from germline, CDR1 is LGHNA and CDR2 is YSLEER. CDR3 length: 17 amino acids. The V and J ends lost 0 bases and 2 bases, in that order; junction bases with no gene match: 8. CDR3 region: CASSQDRGGLYTDTQYF. The CDR3 DNA follows: TGCGCCAGCAGCCAAGATCGAGGGGGCCTCTACACAGATACGCAGTATTTT.

This clonotype was recorded many times. The J gene is TRBJ2-1, the V gene TRBV7-7; 10 nucleotides align to TRBD1. Germline V gene data show CDR1 as SSHAT and CDR2 as FNYEAQ (reference sequence). With 5 bases clipped from V and 9 bases from J, the junction kept 16 bases outside the gene matches. The CDR3 extends over 17 amino acids. The CDR3 here is CASSKRAGTGAPREQFF. CDR3 DNA: TGTGCCAGCAGCAAAAGAGCCGGGACAGGGGCGCCCCGTGAGCAGTTCTTC.

This clonotype was found a few times. The chain couples TRBV5-1 to TRBJ2-3; the match to TRBD1 covers 9 bases. From germline, CDR1 is SGHRS and CDR2 YFSETQ. V was pared by 2 bases and J by 0 bases, with 7 bases of the junction left unmatched. There are 17 residues in the CDR3. The CDR3 DNA reads as TGCGCCAGCAGCTTAGGGACAGGGCTGGGCAGCACAGATACGCAGTATTTT. This translates into CASSLGTGLGSTDTQYF.

The chain recombines TRBV7-8 with TRBJ2-5; no firm D call. The CDR3 spans 13 residues. V lost 5 bases, J lost 4 bases, and 11 bases lay in between. CDR1 is SGHVS and CDR2 is FQNEAQ in the germline V gene. The CDR3 region has the DNA TGTGCCAGCAGCCTGGGAAGCTCAGAGACCCAGTACTTC. As protein: CASSLGSSETQYF.

There are a few counts of this clonotype. The chain employs TRBV7-9 and TRBJ2-3; TRBD2 agrees at 12 bases. The germline gives CDR1 SEHNR, CDR2 FQNEAQ (reference sequence). Germline trimming cut 3 bases from V and 12 bases from J; bases unmatched to any gene: 1. The CDR3 is made up of 12 amino acids. The CDR3 reads CASSLTSGSQYF. Written as DNA, the CDR3 is TGTGCCAGCAGCTTGACTAGCGGGAGTCAGTATTTT. Together with reference TRBV7-9 and TRBJ2-3, the CDR3 gives the full variable domain: DTGVSQNPRHKITKRGQNVTFRCDPISEHNRLYWYRQTLGQGPEFLTYFQNEAQLEKSRLLSDRFSAERPKGSFSTLEIQRTEQGDSAMYLCASSLTSGSQYFGPGTRLTVL.

This clonotype was found many times. V is TRBV5-1 and J is TRBJ1-4; D unclear. Deletions cut 5 bases from V and 5 bases from J, with 10 bases between. Germline V gives CDR1 SGHRS, CDR2 YFSETQ. The CDR3 extends over 13 amino acids. The CDR3, as DNA: TGCGCCAGCAGGGACCGAGCAAATGAAAAACTGTTTTTT. Its protein product is CASRDRANEKLFF.

This clonotype has ten or more counts. This chain links TRBV29-1 with TRBJ1-1; TRBD1 agrees at 7 bases. Germline V lookup: CDR1 SQVTM, CDR2 ANQGSEA. The J segment lost 1 base and the V segment lost 6 bases, leaving 8 bases of the junction unmatched. This CDR3 spans 14 amino acids. CDR3 DNA sequence: TGCAGCGTGAGAGAGACAGGGAGGAACACTGAAGCTTTCTTT. Translated: CSVRETGRNTEAFF.

The rearrangement joins TRBV9 to TRBJ2-2; possibly TRBD1 for D (6 bases). CDR3 length: 17 amino acids. Deletions cut 2 bases from V and 0 bases from J, with 14 bases between. Germline-derived CDR1 and CDR2 are SGDLS and YYNGEE. As DNA, the CDR3 is TGTGCCAGCAGCGTGAGAATACAGGGACCGAACACCGGGGAGCTGTTTTTT. Encoded protein: CASSVRIQGPNTGELFF. Full variable domain (rest looked up from reference TRBV9 and TRBJ2-2): DSGVTQTPKHLITATGQRVTLRCSPRSGDLSVYWYQQSLDQGLQFLIQYYNGEERAKGNILERFSAQQFPDLHSELNLSSLELGDSALYFCASSVRIQGPNTGELFFGEGSRLTVL.

This clonotype was counted many times. The V call is TRBV4-1, the J call TRBJ1-1; 7 positions agree with TRBD1. V was clipped by 1 base and J by 1 base; unmatched bases: 3. CDR1 and CDR2 (germline): MGHRA, YSYEKL. This CDR3 spans 15 amino acids. DNA of the CDR3: TGCGCCAGCAGCCAAGTCGCAGGGGGGAACACTGAAGCTTTCTTT. Encoded protein: CASSQVAGGNTEAFF.

The chain links TRBV5-1 to TRBJ1-5, with D tentatively TRBD1 (5 bases). The V gene lost 3 bases and the J gene lost 1 base, with 11 bases spanning the gap. This CDR3 has 15 amino acids. The germline CDR1 and CDR2 sequences are SGHRS and YFSETQ. CDR3 sequence: CASSWGTASNQPQHF. In nucleotides, the CDR3 is TGCGCCAGCAGCTGGGGGACGGCAAGCAATCAGCCCCAGCATTTT.

This clonotype turned up a few times. J is TRBJ2-1 and V is TRBV7-8; 8 bases match TRBD1. The V and J ends lost 6 bases and 9 bases, in that order; junction bases with no gene match: 16. Germline assignment: CDR1 SGHVS and CDR2 FQNEAQ. CDR3 length equals 16 residues. This chain's CDR3 is CASSSLGRGLAGEQFF. The CDR3 DNA reads TGTGCCAGCAGTTCCCTTGGCAGGGGGCTCGCGGGTGAGCAGTTCTTC.

The V and J genes are TRBV6-1 and TRBJ1-1, with D maybe TRBD1 (5 bases). CDR3 length: 14 residues. From germline, CDR1 is MNHNS and CDR2 SASEGT. Trimming took 2 bases from V and 6 from J, leaving 13 bases between them. The CDR3: CASSEKIGGAEAFF. The CDR3 nucleotides are TGTGCCAGCAGTGAAAAGATCGGGGGGGCTGAAGCTTTCTTT.

This clonotype has ten or more counts. CDR3 in amino acids: CASKGLQIPTQYF. The CDR3 DNA reads TGTGCCAGCAAAGGGCTTCAGATACCTACGCAGTATTTT. This chain connects TRBV6-6 to TRBJ2-3; no firm D call. Trimming stripped 7 bases from V and 8 bases from J, with 16 bases between. Germline V gene data show CDR1 as MNHNY and CDR2 as SVGAGI (reference sequence). CDR3 size: 13 residues.